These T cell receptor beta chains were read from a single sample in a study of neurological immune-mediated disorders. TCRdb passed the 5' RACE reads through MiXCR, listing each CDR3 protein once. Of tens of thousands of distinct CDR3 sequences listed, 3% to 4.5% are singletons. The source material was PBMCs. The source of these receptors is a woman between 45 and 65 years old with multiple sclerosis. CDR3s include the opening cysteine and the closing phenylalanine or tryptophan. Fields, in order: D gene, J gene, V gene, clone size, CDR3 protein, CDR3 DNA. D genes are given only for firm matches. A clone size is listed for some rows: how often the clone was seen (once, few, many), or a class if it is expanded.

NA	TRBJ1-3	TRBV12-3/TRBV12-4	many	CASSERSGNTIYF	TGTGCCAGCAGTGAACGCTCTGGAAACACCATATATTTT
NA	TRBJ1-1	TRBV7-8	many	CASRSTSRKANTEAFF	TGTGCCAGCAGATCCACATCTAGGAAGGCGAACACTGAAGCTTTCTTT
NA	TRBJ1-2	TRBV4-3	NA	CASSQELSHASGYTF	TGCGCCAGCAGCCAAGAACTAAGTCACGCTAGTGGCTACACCTTC
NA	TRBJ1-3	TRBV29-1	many	CSVEGTYGNTIYF	TGCAGCGTTGAAGGGACTTATGGAAACACCATATATTTT
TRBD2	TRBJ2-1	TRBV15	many	CATSREKSFSGGFSNEQFF	TGTGCCACCAGCAGAGAAAAGTCATTTAGCGGGGGGTTCTCCAATGAGCAGTTCTTC
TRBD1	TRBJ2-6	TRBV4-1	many	CASSQAGKRDSNSGANVLTF	TGCGCCAGCAGCCAAGCGGGAAAACGGGACAGCAACTCTGGGGCCAACGTCCTGACTTTC
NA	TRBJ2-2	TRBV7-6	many	CASSLAVKVAGELFF	TGTGCCAGCAGCTTAGCTGTAAAGGTGGCCGGGGAGCTGTTTTTT
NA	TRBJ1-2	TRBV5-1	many	CASSFGGDYGYTF	TGTGCCAGCAGCTTCGGGGGTGACTATGGCTACACCTTC
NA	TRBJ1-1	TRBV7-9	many	CASSFDSWGGEAFF	TGTGCCAGCAGCTTTGACAGTTGGGGTGGTGAAGCTTTCTTT
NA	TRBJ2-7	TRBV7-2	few	CASSQRYWGVSYEQYF	TGTGCCAGCAGCCAACGATACTGGGGTGTTTCCTACGAGCAGTACTTC
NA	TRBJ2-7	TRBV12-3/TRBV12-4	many	CASSLGSWGGLYEQYF	TGTGCCAGCAGTTTAGGTTCATGGGGGGGGCTCTACGAGCAGTACTTC
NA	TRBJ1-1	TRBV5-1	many	CASSLRAPNTEAFF	TGCGCCAGCAGCCTTAGGGCGCCGAACACTGAAGCTTTCTTT
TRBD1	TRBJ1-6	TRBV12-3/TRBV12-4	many	CASSSQGAWSPLHF	TGTGCCAGCAGCTCACAGGGGGCATGGTCACCCCTCCACTTT
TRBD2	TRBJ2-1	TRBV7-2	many	CASSLSKGRGAYNEQFF	TGTGCCAGCAGCTTATCGAAGGGGCGGGGGGCCTACAATGAGCAGTTCTTC
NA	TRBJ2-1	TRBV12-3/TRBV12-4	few	CASIHSGTPYNEQFF	TGTGCCAGCATCCACTCGGGAACCCCCTACAATGAGCAGTTCTTC
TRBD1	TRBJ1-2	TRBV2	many	CASTLYRQGWGYTF	TGTGCCAGCACCCTTTACCGACAGGGCTGGGGCTACACCTTC
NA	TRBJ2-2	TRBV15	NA	CATSRDFLGGELFF	TGTGCCACCAGCAGAGATTTTTTAGGCGGGGAGCTGTTTTTT
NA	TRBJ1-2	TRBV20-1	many	CSAPGKAAEGYTF	TGCAGTGCTCCGGGGAAGGCGGCTGAAGGCTACACCTTC
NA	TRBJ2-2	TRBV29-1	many	CSVGLWGNRATPRELFF	TGCAGCGTTGGCCTTTGGGGAAACAGGGCCACCCCCCGGGAGCTGTTTTTT
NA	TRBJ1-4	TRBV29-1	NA	CRVVGAANEKLFF	TGCAGGGTTGTGGGGGCAGCTAATGAAAAACTGTTTTTT
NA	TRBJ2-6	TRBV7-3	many	CASSLTGANVLTF	TGTGCCAGCAGCTTAACAGGGGCCAACGTCCTGACTTTC
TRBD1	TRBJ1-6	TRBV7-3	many	CASSPRQGAGSPLHF	TGTGCCAGCAGCCCCCGACAGGGGGCTGGGTCACCCCTCCACTTT
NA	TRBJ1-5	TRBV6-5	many	CASSYSARPNSNQPQHF	TGTGCCAGCAGTTACTCGGCCAGGCCGAATAGCAATCAGCCCCAGCATTTT
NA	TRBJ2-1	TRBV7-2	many	CASSGPIKTARDYNEQFF	TGTGCCAGCAGCGGACCAATAAAGACAGCTCGTGACTACAATGAGCAGTTCTTC
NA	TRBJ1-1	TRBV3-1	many	CASSQGTLNTEAFF	TGTGCCAGCAGCCAAGGGACTTTGAACACTGAAGCTTTCTTT
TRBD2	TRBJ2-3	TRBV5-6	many	CASSVTSGGVPDTQYF	TGTGCCAGCAGCGTGACTAGCGGGGGCGTCCCAGATACGCAGTATTTT
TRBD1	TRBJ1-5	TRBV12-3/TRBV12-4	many	CASSYRGSSNQPQHF	TGTGCCAGCAGTTACAGGGGGTCAAGCAATCAGCCCCAGCATTTT
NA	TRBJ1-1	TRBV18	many	CASSPDVNTEAFF	TGTGCCAGCTCACCGGACGTGAACACTGAAGCTTTCTTT
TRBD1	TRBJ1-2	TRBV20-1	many	CSARRTGTYGYTF	TGCAGTGCTAGAAGGACAGGGACCTATGGCTACACCTTC
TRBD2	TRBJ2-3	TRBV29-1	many	CSARGGGQDTQYF	TGCAGCGCGCGGGGCGGGGGGCAAGATACGCAGTATTTT